This is a list of T cell receptor beta chains from one sample in a study of T cells in localized non-small cell lung cancer. Here immunoSEQ multiplex PCR was the method, and the copy in TCRdb shows in-frame clones only, minus some. The sample holds more than 40,000 clones; approximately 90% are singletons and the top ten take roughly 2.5%. This specimen consisted of PBMCs, obtained before any cancer treatment. The source is a man aged 40 to 69 with stage II lung adenocarcinoma. Each CDR3 is given without its conserved first and last residue.

j_gene | v_gene | CDR3aa
TRBJ2-6 | TRBV19 | ASSMSRGFSSGANVLT
TRBJ2-7 | TRBV5-8 | ATSPGRSYEQY
TRBJ2-5 | TRBV7-3 | ASSFGTSGGQETQY
TRBJ1-4 | TRBV14 | ASSQAQGMAEKLF
TRBJ1-5 | TRBV5-5 | ASTDRVGNQPQH
TRBJ2-5 | TRBV7-8 | ASSLAGPGLGKETQY
TRBJ2-1 | TRBV2 | ASRPRPGLAANEQF
TRBJ2-1 | TRBV30 | AWKRAREQF
TRBJ2-1 | TRBV19 | ASSIVGGNYNEQF
TRBJ1-4 | TRBV7-9 | ASSLGTVDEKLF
TRBJ2-7 | TRBV25-1 | ASSSTGGYGEQY
TRBJ2-7 | TRBV19 | ASSPRTEPGTYEQY
TRBJ2-5 | TRBV5-6 | ASSRRRGQETQY
TRBJ1-2 | TRBV6-6 | ASSPGPARRRGYT
TRBJ2-7 | TRBV5-6 | ASSHRGEGLYEQY